This T cell receptor beta chain emerged from a study of PD-1 blockade in mismatch repair-deficient tumors. Study-wide background: All were previously treated, progressing patients with 12 mismatch repair-deficient cancer types.

On this clone itself: Its antigen is unidentified.

The repertoire was sequenced with immunoSEQ multiplex PCR; TCRdb's copy has only in-frame clones and lacks some. The top ten clones hold roughly 6% of a sample with about 67,000 clones, about 72% of them seen once. Broader study findings: Tumor-resident clones, often absent from pretreatment blood, expanded after pembrolizumab and then contracted.

Germline V lookup: CDR1 SGHTA, CDR2 FQGNSA. The CDR3 length is 13 residues. Trimming stripped 6 bases from V and 6 bases from J, with 11 bases between. The genes are TRBV7-2 and TRBJ2-2, with D perhaps TRBD1 (5 bases). The receptor was isolated from an adult with mismatch repair-deficient cancer. Specimen: peripheral blood, collected 2 weeks after starting pembrolizumab. The CDR3 sequence is CASSSGRPGELFF. DNA of the CDR3: TGTGCCAGCAGTTCAGGGCGGCCCGGGGAGCTGTTTTTT.